The next 21 T cell receptor beta chains were all read from a single sample in a study of shared clonotypes between healthy human individuals. Assay used: immunoSEQ multiplex PCR; TCRdb lists only in-frame clones, some missing. This table has roughly 2.6 million clones, 85% to 95% appearing once. Material: naive CD4+ T cells sorted from blood. Documented subset: CD45RA+ positively selected. Source of these receptors: a man younger than 35 in good health.

The chain couples TRBV2 to TRBJ1-5; 7 nucleotides match TRBD1. The CDR3 runs to 14 residues. V gave up 7 bases and J gave up 4 bases; unmatched junction bases: 7. Germline CDR1 reads SNHLY; CDR2 reads FYNNEI. The CDR3 loop reads CASKKDRDNQPQHF. CDR3 sequence (DNA): TGTGCCAGCAAGAAAGACAGGGATAATCAGCCCCAGCATTTT. The full variable domain, with the rest looked up from reference TRBV2 and TRBJ1-5, is EPEVTQTPSHQVTQMGQEVILRCVPISNHLYFYWYRQILGQKVEFLVSFYNNEISEKSEIFDDQFSVERPDGSNFTLKIRSTKLEDSAMYFCASKKDRDNQPQHFGDGTRLSIL.

As for this clone: The sample contains more than one DNA sequence encoding this CDR3. The chain uses TRBV5-1 and TRBJ2-5, with D possibly matching TRBD2 (6 bases). CDR3 length equals 14 residues. Germline assignment: CDR1 SGHRS and CDR2 YFSETQ. V was pared by 1 base and J by 5 bases, with 12 bases between. As DNA, the CDR3 is TGCGCCAGCAGCTTGTCGGGGGTAGTGGAGACCCAGTACTTC. It encodes CASSLSGVVETQYF. The full variable domain, with the rest looked up from reference TRBV5-1 and TRBJ2-5, is KAGVTQTPRYLIKTRGQQVTLSCSPISGHRSVSWYQQTPGQGLQFLFEYFSETQRNKGNFPGRFSGRQFSNSRSEMNVSTLELGDSALYLCASSLSGVVETQYFGPGTRLLVL.

CDR3 nucleotide sequence: TGTGCCAGCAGTTTATTCTCTCCGACAGGGGGCTATAATTCACCCCTCCACTTT. Its translation is CASSLFSPTGGYNSPLHF. This sequence joins TRBV27 and TRBJ1-6, with TRBD1 matching 9 bases. V lost 1 base to trimming and J lost 3 bases; unmatched junction nucleotides: 7. The length of the CDR3 is 18 residues. Germline CDR1 and CDR2: MNHEY and SMNVEV (reference sequence).

Note on this clone: The sample carries other DNA sequences with the same CDR3. The chain combines TRBV5-1 with TRBJ2-5; D uncertain. This CDR3 is 14 amino acids long. Germline lookup yields CDR1 SGHRS and CDR2 YFSETQ. The ends were cut back, 0 bases at V and 0 bases at J, with 6 bases in the middle. CDR3 sequence (DNA): TGCGCCAGCAGCTTGGAGGGAAACCAAGAGACCCAGTACTTC. It encodes CASSLEGNQETQYF.

The V and J genes are TRBV19 and TRBJ1-2, with D unclear. V was clipped by 2 bases and J by 4 bases, with 11 bases between them. Germline CDR1 reads LNHDA; CDR2 reads SQIVND (reference sequence). The CDR3 has 14 amino acids. CDR3 region: CASSISEPSYGYTF. In DNA, the CDR3 is TGTGCCAGTAGTATAAGTGAACCCAGCTATGGCTACACCTTC.

This chain joins TRBV5-1 and TRBJ2-7; D could derive from TRBD1 or TRBD2 (5 bases each). The CDR3 sequence is 14 residues long. V lost 3 bases to trimming and J lost 5 bases, with 15 bases between them. The germline V gene has CDR1 SGHRS and CDR2 YFSETQ. Here the CDR3 DNA reads TGCGCCAGCAGCTCGTCCGGCAGGGACCACGAGCAGTACTTC. Translation gives CASSSSGRDHEQYF.

The chain recombines TRBV19 with TRBJ2-2; 12 bases match TRBD2. CDR1 and CDR2 (germline): LNHDA, SQIVND (reference sequence). The CDR3 covers 15 residues. The V gene end was trimmed by 7 bases and the J gene end by 4 bases; junction bases not matched to a gene: 4. As DNA, the CDR3 is TGTGCCAGTACTACTAGCGGGAGGACCACCGGGGAGCTGTTTTTT. Its protein is CASTTSGRTTGELFF.

The rearrangement links TRBV10-1 to TRBJ2-1, with a tentative D call TRBD2 (7 bases). The CDR3 is 15 residues long. Trimming pared 8 bases from V and 5 bases from J, leaving 19 bases between. Germline V gives CDR1 WNHNN, CDR2 SYGVQD (reference sequence). The CDR3 DNA follows: TGCGCCAGCGGGGGGGGGCAGGTTGTCCACAATGAGCAGTTCTTC. It translates to CASGGGQVVHNEQFF.

V usage is TRBV7-2 and J usage is TRBJ2-3, with 8 bases aligning to TRBD2. The ends lost 5 bases at V and 4 bases at J; junction bases unmatched: 8. The CDR3 runs to 15 residues. Germline V gene sequence: CDR1 SGHTA, CDR2 FQGNSA. CDR3 amino acids: CASSPSGSSADTQYF. The CDR3 nucleotides are TGTGCCAGCAGCCCAAGCGGGAGTTCGGCAGATACGCAGTATTTT.

This clone appeared a few times. The chain has TRBV9 and TRBJ1-4; D gene unclear. V lost 4 bases and J lost 5, with 18 bases in between. The CDR3 runs to 16 residues. CDR1 and CDR2 (germline): SGDLS, YYNGEE. The CDR3 coding sequence is TGTGCCAGCAGCCCCACGGTAACAACTATGAATGAAAAACTGTTTTTT. Translated: CASSPTVTTMNEKLFF.

CDR3 sequence reads: CASSLDRWLLYSPLHF. CDR3 coding DNA: TGTGCCAGCAGCTTAGACCGGTGGCTCCTCTATTCACCCCTCCACTTT. This chain links TRBV11-2 with TRBJ1-6, with unresolved D. Looked up from germline, CDR1 is SGHAT and CDR2 is FQNNGV. This CDR3 comprises 16 residues. V shed 0 bases and J shed 8 bases, with 14 bases lying between them. Drawing the rest from reference TRBV11-2 and TRBJ1-6, the complete variable domain is EAGVAQSPRYKIIEKRQSVAFWCNPISGHATLYWYQQILGQGPKLLIQFQNNGVVDDSQLPKDRFSAERLKGVDSTLKIQPAKLEDSAVYLCASSLDRWLLYSPLHFGNGTRLTVT.

V gene TRBV5-1 combines with J gene TRBJ1-6; 8 bases are a match to TRBD1. Trimming took 3 bases from V and 7 from J; bases not matched to a gene: 9. The CDR3 covers 16 residues. CDR1 and CDR2 (germline): SGHRS, YFSETQ. The CDR3 protein is CASSSRTGFNNSPLHF. CDR3 bases: TGCGCCAGCAGCTCTCGGACAGGGTTTAACAATTCACCCCTCCACTTT.

This rearrangement joins TRBV6-5 to TRBJ1-4; possible D gene TRBD1, 5 bases. Germline CDR1 is MNHEY and CDR2 is SVGAGI. V shed 8 bases and J shed 0 bases, with 13 bases lying between them. The CDR3 covers 15 residues. The CDR3 bases are TGTGCCAGCCACACAGGCTACTCAACTAATGAAAAACTGTTTTTT. Translation: CASHTGYSTNEKLFF.

This chain uses TRBV9 with TRBJ1-2; 7 bases are a match to TRBD1. The CDR3 runs to 16 residues. Germline assignment: CDR1 SGDLS and CDR2 YYNGEE. The V gene end was trimmed by 4 bases and the J gene end by 4 bases; junction bases not matched to a gene: 13. The CDR3 loop reads CASSPRTGWGSYGYTF. CDR3 in DNA: TGTGCCAGCAGCCCTCGGACAGGCTGGGGTAGCTATGGCTACACCTTC.

This clone was recorded a few times. Other DNA sequences in this sample translate to the same CDR3. This chain joins TRBV7-2 and TRBJ2-7; D could derive from TRBD1 or TRBD2 (5 bases each). CDR3 length equals 11 residues. Per the germline V gene, CDR1 is SGHTA and CDR2 is FQGNSA. V was shortened by 3 bases and J by 6 bases, with 6 bases between the two germline ends. CDR3 region: CASSLGVEQYF. DNA of the CDR3: TGTGCCAGCAGCTTGGGGGTCGAGCAGTACTTC.

The J gene is TRBJ2-7, the V gene TRBV6-5, with unresolved D. Trimming removed 2 bases at V and 3 bases at J, with 5 bases between. The CDR3 has 12 amino acids. The germline gives CDR1 MNHEY, CDR2 SVGAGI. The CDR3 loop reads CASSYPFYEQYF. CDR3 nucleotide sequence: TGTGCCAGCAGTTACCCCTTCTACGAGCAGTACTTC.

The rearrangement links TRBV19 to TRBJ1-2, with 9 bases identical to TRBD1. The length of the CDR3 is 13 residues. CDR1 and CDR2 (germline): LNHDA, SQIVND (reference sequence). V shed 7 bases, J shed 4 bases, and the junction held 4 bases outside the gene matches. The CDR3 region is CASIPTGGYGYTF. The CDR3 nucleotides are TGTGCCAGTATCCCGACAGGGGGCTATGGCTACACCTTC.

The V call is TRBV5-1, the J call TRBJ2-7; tentative D call: TRBD1 (5 bases). Germline values: CDR1 SGHRS, CDR2 YFSETQ. V lost 3 bases and J lost 2, with 18 bases in between. The CDR3 contains 16 residues. CDR3 residues: CASSSPTSTVTYEQYF. In DNA form, the CDR3 reads TGCGCCAGCAGCTCCCCTACTTCGACAGTGACCTACGAGCAGTACTTC.

The gene calls are TRBV7-9 and TRBJ2-1; D could derive from TRBD1 or TRBD2 (7 bases each). The CDR3 runs to 15 residues. Germline V gives CDR1 SEHNR, CDR2 FQNEAQ (reference sequence). V gave up 5 bases and J gave up 2 bases, with 13 bases separating them. The CDR3 here is CASSPGGTTYNEQFF. CDR3 DNA sequence: TGTGCCAGCAGCCCAGGGGGGACTACCTACAATGAGCAGTTCTTC.

For this clone: This CDR3 is also generated by other DNA sequences in the sample. The chain combines TRBV11-2 with TRBJ2-7, with D tentatively TRBD1 (6 bases). Germline CDR1 and CDR2: SGHAT and FQNNGV. CDR3 length equals 12 residues. V shed 6 bases and J shed 3 bases, with 9 bases lying between them. The CDR3 here is CASSPDSYEQYF. The CDR3 DNA reads TGTGCCAGCAGTCCGGACAGCTACGAGCAGTACTTC. Looking up the rest from reference TRBV11-2 and TRBJ2-7 gives the full variable domain: EAGVAQSPRYKIIEKRQSVAFWCNPISGHATLYWYQQILGQGPKLLIQFQNNGVVDDSQLPKDRFSAERLKGVDSTLKIQPAKLEDSAVYLCASSPDSYEQYFGPGTRLTVT.

This clone is a singleton in its sample. This CDR3 is CASSIRDRDQPQHF. CDR3 DNA sequence: TGTGCCAGCAGCATCCGGGACAGGGATCAGCCCCAGCATTTT. The V and J genes are TRBV7-2 and TRBJ1-5, with 9 bases fitting TRBD1. The V gene end was trimmed by 5 bases and the J gene end by 5 bases; junction bases not matched to a gene: 4. The CDR3 totals 14 residues. Germline loops: CDR1 SGHTA, CDR2 FQGNSA.